Described below is a single T cell receptor beta chain sequence and its context. Its cognate antigen is unknown. TCRdb reanalysed the RACE reads using MiXCR and keeps one entry per CDR3 protein. This table holds some 380,000 distinct CDR3 sequences, about 4.4% found once. Sample time point: patch test 1, 2 weeks after DPC sensitization. The treatment here: therapeutic diphenylcyclopropenone sensitization with weekly scalp DPC. Patients had alopecia, were aged 18 to 70, and were not pregnant. The V end lost 4 bases, the J end lost 1 base, and 4 bases lay between the germline ends. Looked up from germline, CDR1 is MDHEN and CDR2 is SYDVKM. The CDR3 length is 13 residues. This sample was taken from a study of human T cells and chemical hapten exposure. Study context: In the sensitization step, 2% DPC was placed on about 2 cm by about 2 cm of upper inner arm skin.

Study-wide findings and caveats: Sensitizing with DPC caused no change in TCRs above 1 in 1000 frequency.

The clonotype originates from a woman in her fifties or sixties with alopecia areata. Some clones in this sample may be carry-over from other donors' samples. The sample in question was whole blood, obtained in connection with sensitization to the hapten diphenylcyclopropenone (DPC). The rearrangement uses TRBV28 and TRBJ2-2; no firm D call. The CDR3 spells CASSSQNTGELFF. The CDR3 DNA is TGTGCCAGCAGTTCCCAGAACACCGGGGAGCTGTTTTTT.